Listed below are T cell receptor beta chains from one sample, sequenced in a study of blood T cell repertoires in COVID-19. Using immunoSEQ multiplex PCR, the repertoire was profiled, and TCRdb retains in-frame clones only, with some absent. The sample holds approximately 230,000 clones; almost 90% are singletons and the top ten take over 1.1%. The sample taken for sequencing was peripheral blood. The receptors derive from an elderly man with acute or convalescent COVID-19. Both conserved end residues are part of each CDR3. The D gene is left open where the match is weak. A clone size is listed for some rows: how often the clone was seen (once, few, many), or a class if it is expanded.

size	V	J	D	CDR3	DNA
once	TRBV10-3	TRBJ2-4	TRBD1	CAIRDPGTGPIQYF	TGTGCCATCAGAGACCCCGGGACAGGGCCCATTCAGTACTTC
-	TRBV7-2	TRBJ1-4	TRBD1	CASSSQGAGSEKLFF	TGTGCCAGCAGCTCCCAGGGGGCTGGGTCTGAAAAACTGTTTTTT
-	TRBV6-6	TRBJ2-3	TRBD2	CASNTAGRTDTQYF	TGTGCCAGCAACACAGCGGGGAGAACAGATACGCAGTATTTT
-	TRBV6-5	TRBJ1-2	TRBD1	CASSQDRGYGYTF	TGTGCCAGCAGTCAGGACAGGGGGTATGGCTACACCTTC
-	TRBV5-1	TRBJ2-7	-	CASSLIGTPNVEQYF	TGCGCCAGCAGCTTGATCGGGACACCCAACGTCGAGCAGTACTTC
-	TRBV7-2	TRBJ2-5	TRBD2	CASSLASVAGGPQETQYF	TGTGCCAGCAGCTTAGCATCGGTAGCGGGGGGCCCCCAGGAGACCCAGTACTTC
-	TRBV28	TRBJ2-6	-	CASSLGPGANVLTF	TGTGCCAGCAGTTTAGGGCCTGGGGCCAACGTCCTGACTTTC
few	TRBV10-3	TRBJ2-3	-	CAIADNEDTQYF	TGTGCCATCGCGGACAACGAAGATACGCAGTATTTT
-	TRBV6-2/TRBV6-3	TRBJ2-1	-	CASSRPLSSYNEQFF	TGTGCCAGCAGTCGCCCACTGAGCTCCTACAATGAGCAGTTCTTC
-	TRBV18	TRBJ1-2	-	CASSPPGGPGGYTF	TGTGCCAGCTCACCTCCGGGGGGCCCGGGGGGCTACACCTTC
-	TRBV19	TRBJ1-5	-	CASSGGARQPQHF	TGTGCCAGTAGTGGAGGGGCAAGGCAGCCCCAGCATTTT
-	TRBV7-2	TRBJ1-6	TRBD1	CASSLAGTGGAGSPLHF	TGTGCCAGCAGCTTAGCAGGGACAGGGGGCGCGGGCTCACCCCTCCACTTT
-	TRBV11-1	TRBJ1-1	-	CASSSPSGYMNTEAFF	TGTGCCAGCAGCTCCCCCAGCGGATACATGAACACTGAAGCTTTCTTT
-	TRBV29-1	TRBJ2-5	TRBD2	CSLCRGGQETQYF	TGCAGCCTTTGTCGGGGGGGCCAAGAGACCCAGTACTTC
-	TRBV28	TRBJ1-5	-	CASSLLVKSNQPQHF	TGTGCCAGCAGTTTATTAGTTAAGAGCAATCAGCCCCAGCATTTT
once	TRBV4-1	TRBJ1-6	-	CASSLIDSLNSPLHF	TGCGCCAGCAGCTTGATCGACAGCCTTAATTCACCCCTCCACTTT
-	TRBV7-2	TRBJ2-5	-	CASKKSGEGETQYF	TGTGCCAGCAAGAAATCGGGGGAAGGGGAGACCCAGTACTTC
few	TRBV6-5	TRBJ1-5	TRBD1	CASKTGAGNQPQHF	TGTGCCAGCAAGACAGGGGCAGGCAATCAGCCCCAGCATTTT
-	TRBV13	TRBJ1-6	-	CASSYDTTDSPLHF	TGTGCCAGCAGCTACGATACCACGGATTCACCCCTCCACTTT
-	TRBV5-4	TRBJ2-2	-	CASSRETAVNTGELFF	TGTGCCAGCAGCCGGGAGACAGCGGTGAACACCGGGGAGCTGTTTTTT
few	TRBV25-1	TRBJ1-1	-	CASSELGAREAFF	TGTGCCAGCAGTGAATTGGGAGCCAGGGAAGCTTTCTTT
-	TRBV4-3	TRBJ1-3	-	CASSPTSVEAGNTIYF	TGCGCCAGCAGCCCTACCTCCGTAGAAGCTGGAAACACCATATATTTT
-	TRBV7-9	TRBJ1-1	TRBD1	CASSPRQGNTEAFF	TGTGCCAGCAGCCCTCGACAGGGAAACACTGAAGCTTTCTTT
-	TRBV6-2/TRBV6-3	TRBJ1-1	-	CASSYSSPWGGRTEAFF	TGTGCCAGCAGTTACTCGAGTCCCTGGGGTGGGAGGACTGAAGCTTTCTTT
once	TRBV24-1	TRBJ2-1	-	CATSDFGLNNEQFF	TGTGCCACCAGTGATTTTGGACTCAACAATGAGCAGTTCTTC
-	TRBV27	TRBJ1-1	-	CASSLTVNTEAFF	TGTGCCAGCAGTTTAACGGTTAACACTGAAGCTTTCTTT
once	TRBV7-2	TRBJ1-3	TRBD1	CASSRQGARGNTIYF	TGTGCCAGCAGCAGACAGGGGGCGCGAGGAAACACCATATATTTT
-	TRBV6-6	TRBJ1-1	-	CASRRDSNTEAFF	TGTGCCAGCAGGCGGGACTCCAACACTGAAGCTTTCTTT
-	TRBV6-5	TRBJ1-1	TRBD1	CASSYEGAGTEAFF	TGTGCCAGCAGTTACGAGGGGGCCGGCACTGAAGCTTTCTTT
-	TRBV2	TRBJ2-3	-	CASTPQGLYTDTQYF	TGTGCCAGCACCCCACAGGGTCTTTACACAGATACGCAGTATTTT
-	TRBV5-5	TRBJ1-3	-	CASSPGHTSGNTIYF	TGTGCCAGCAGCCCGGGACACACCTCTGGAAACACCATATATTTT
-	TRBV7-2	TRBJ1-5	-	CASSLAAGINQPQHF	TGTGCCAGCAGCTTAGCTGCAGGGATCAATCAGCCCCAGCATTTT
-	TRBV19	TRBJ2-7	TRBD2	CASSIAGGPAYEQYF	TGTGCCAGTAGTATAGCGGGGGGTCCCGCCTACGAGCAGTACTTC
once	TRBV2	TRBJ2-7	TRBD2	CASSVKRGSSYEQYF	TGTGCCAGCAGTGTTAAGCGGGGAAGCTCCTACGAGCAGTACTTC
-	TRBV12-3/TRBV12-4	TRBJ2-3	-	CASSLISTTPYF	TGTGCCAGCAGTTTGATATCAACAACCCCATATTTT
-	TRBV5-8	TRBJ2-7	-	CASSLTDAYEGQYF	TGTGCCAGCAGCTTGACAGATGCCTACGAAGGGCAGTACTTC
-	TRBV20-1	TRBJ2-1	-	CSASKGGDYNEQFF	TGCAGTGCTAGTAAGGGGGGGGACTACAATGAGCAGTTCTTC
-	TRBV6-5	TRBJ1-5	-	CASSYEVNQPQHF	TGTGCCAGCAGTTACGAGGTCAATCAGCCCCAGCATTTT
-	TRBV6-5	TRBJ2-7	-	CASRQTQAVNEQYF	TGTGCCAGCAGACAAACTCAGGCAGTTAACGAGCAGTACTTC
few	TRBV5-1	TRBJ1-2	TRBD1	CASSLGTTGGSYGYTF	TGCGCCAGCAGCTTGGGGACGACAGGGGGGAGCTATGGCTACACCTTC
-	TRBV3-1/TRBV3-2	TRBJ1-1	-	CASSLNVGGSTEAFF	TGTGCCAGCAGCCTTAACGTGGGGGGGAGCACTGAAGCTTTCTTT
-	TRBV24-1	TRBJ2-5	-	CATSDSHRTGQETQYF	TGTGCCACCAGTGATTCCCACAGAACAGGCCAAGAGACCCAGTACTTC
few	TRBV28	TRBJ1-5	-	CASSSYLAQHF	TGTGCCAGCAGTTCGTATCTAGCCCAGCATTTT
once	TRBV24-1	TRBJ2-3	TRBD2	CATSDPTSGGTDTQYF	TGTGCCACCAGTGACCCTACTAGCGGAGGCACAGATACGCAGTATTTT
-	TRBV6-4	TRBJ1-2	TRBD1	CASSADRDYGYTF	TGTGCCAGCAGCGCTGACAGGGACTATGGCTACACCTTC
-	TRBV7-2	TRBJ2-7	TRBD1	CASSLGRGPYEQYF	TGTGCCAGCAGCTTAGGCAGGGGGCCCTACGAGCAGTACTTC
-	TRBV19	TRBJ2-1	TRBD2	CASSSAGGNNEQFF	TGTGCCAGTAGTAGCGCGGGGGGAAACAATGAGCAGTTCTTC
-	TRBV7-8	TRBJ2-1	TRBD2	CASSLEGAGGPNEQFF	TGTGCCAGCAGCTTAGAAGGTGCGGGGGGACCGAATGAGCAGTTCTTC
-	TRBV14	TRBJ2-7	-	CASSQDLGGEQYF	TGTGCCAGCAGCCAAGATCTAGGAGGGGAGCAGTACTTC
-	TRBV18	TRBJ1-1	-	CASSPPMGANTEAFF	TGTGCCAGCTCACCACCAATGGGGGCGAACACTGAAGCTTTCTTT
-	TRBV6-1	TRBJ1-5	-	CASSEWGVSNQPQHF	TGTGCCAGCAGTGAGTGGGGGGTGAGCAATCAGCCCCAGCATTTT
-	TRBV12-5	TRBJ1-3	TRBD1	CASGRNRGLSGNTIYF	TGTGCTAGTGGTAGGAACAGGGGGCTATCTGGAAACACCATATATTTT
-	TRBV4-1	TRBJ2-1	TRBD2	CASSQASGRLHGQFF	TGCGCCAGCAGCCAGGCTAGCGGGAGGCTGCACGGGCAGTTCTTC
few	TRBV5-1	TRBJ1-3	-	CASSLGGLSGNTIYF	TGCGCCAGCAGCTTGGGGGGACTCTCTGGAAACACCATATATTTT
-	TRBV7-2	TRBJ1-5	TRBD1	CASSSRDSYSNQPQHF	TGTGCCAGCAGCTCCCGGGACAGCTATAGCAATCAGCCCCAGCATTTT